This T cell receptor beta chain was obtained from a study of T cell changes during pregnancy in multiple sclerosis. The V gene end was trimmed by 5 bases and the J gene end by 3 bases; junction bases not matched to a gene: 6. Germline V gene data show CDR1 as SGHNT and CDR2 as YYREEE (reference sequence). The CDR3 covers 14 residues. Produced via immunoSEQ multiplex PCR; TCRdb's table is partial and in-frame only. The sample has 40,000 to 60,000 clones, roughly 95% seen once. This material consisted of CD4+ T cells from peripheral blood mononuclear cells, taken in the third trimester of pregnancy. This TCR was recovered from a female donor with multiple sclerosis, enrolled in a pregnancy study. This rearrangement joins TRBV5-4 to TRBJ2-5; 8 bases fit TRBD2. The chain's CDR3 is CASSPGGREETQYF. As DNA, the CDR3 is TGTGCCAGCAGTCCGGGGGGGAGAGAAGAGACCCAGTACTTC.